The 22 T cell receptor beta chains reported below all come from one sample, sequenced in a study of Ad26.COV2.S vaccination and SARS-CoV-2 variants. The method was immunoSEQ multiplex PCR; TCRdb's version includes in-frame clones alone and lacks a portion of them. The profile shows 300,000 to 350,000 clones, around 83% of them singletons. Treatment in this sample: roughly 20 received Ad26.COV2.S at low or high dose, single or two shots; about 5 received placebo; per-sample allocation not given. Collection of samples fell on day 63 after the first vaccine or placebo injection. The source was peripheral blood, collected in a trial of Ad26.COV2.S vaccine versus placebo. The source of these receptors is a person between 18 and 65 years old who received the Ad26.COV2.S COVID-19 vaccine or a placebo.

This sequence joins TRBV2 and TRBJ1-2; TRBD1 might be the D (5 bases). This CDR3 is built from 12 residues. V dropped 4 bases and J dropped 4 bases, with 7 bases sitting between them. CDR1 and CDR2 from the germline V gene are SNHLY and FYNNEI. The CDR3 sequence: CASSGGTYGYTF. The DNA of the CDR3 is TGTGCCAGCAGTGGGGGGACCTATGGCTACACCTTC.

The chain combines TRBV2 with TRBJ2-3; TRBD2 is a possible D gene (5 bases). Trimming cost V 7 bases and J 1 base, with 21 bases left between them. The CDR3 has 17 amino acids. CDR1 SNHLY and CDR2 FYNNEI come from the germline V gene. CDR3 sequence reads: CASNGLGLRTGTDTQYF. The CDR3 DNA is TGTGCCAGCAACGGGCTGGGGTTGAGGACTGGCACAGATACGCAGTATTTT.

The chain carries TRBV19 and TRBJ1-1; unclear D gene. With 7 bases removed from V and 1 base from J, the gap between germline ends came to 19 bases. Germline values: CDR1 LNHDA, CDR2 SQIVND (reference sequence). The CDR3 consists of 16 residues. The CDR3 loop is CASTLGSFRPNTEAFF. In DNA, the CDR3 is TGTGCCAGTACCCTGGGGAGTTTCAGGCCGAACACTGAAGCTTTCTTT.

The chain carries TRBV5-1 and TRBJ2-7; tentative D call: TRBD2 (5 bases). V dropped 4 bases and J dropped 1 base, with 12 bases sitting between them. The germline V gene encodes CDR1 SGHRS and CDR2 YFSETQ. This CDR3 contains 14 residues. CDR3 in DNA: TGCGCCAGCAGCGTCGGGATCACTTCCTACGAGCAGTACTTC. Amino acid sequence: CASSVGITSYEQYF.

The chain couples TRBV7-2 to TRBJ2-7, with a tentative D call TRBD1 (6 bases). This CDR3 has 15 amino acids. V was shortened by 1 base and J by 9 bases, with 19 bases between the two germline ends. Germline-derived CDR1 and CDR2 are SGHTA and FQGNSA. The CDR3 DNA reads TGTGCCAGCAGCTTAGGGGACACCCCTCTTGGAGCGCAGTACTTC. The encoded protein is CASSLGDTPLGAQYF.

About this clone: Other DNA sequences in the sample encode the same CDR3. The chain uses TRBV5-1 and TRBJ1-1; possibly TRBD1 for D (6 bases). The V gene lost 3 bases and the J gene lost 1 base, with 10 bases spanning the gap. Germline V lookup: CDR1 SGHRS, CDR2 YFSETQ. The CDR3 length is 14 residues. The CDR3 DNA sequence: TGCGCCAGCAGCTCTGGACAGCCGAACACTGAAGCTTTCTTT. Amino acids: CASSSGQPNTEAFF.

The chain has TRBV19 and TRBJ2-5, with D maybe TRBD1 (6 bases). The CDR3 covers 16 residues. V was cut by 5 bases and J by 1 base, with 17 bases left in between. Germline V gives CDR1 LNHDA, CDR2 SQIVND (reference sequence). CDR3 sequence reads: CASSPSDRNLQETQYF. DNA for the CDR3: TGTGCCAGTAGTCCTTCTGACAGGAACCTCCAAGAGACCCAGTACTTC. Complete variable domain (other parts from reference TRBV19 and TRBJ2-5): DGGITQSPKYLFRKEGQNVTLSCEQNLNHDAMYWYRQDPGQGLRLIYYSQIVNDFQKGDIAEGYSVSREKKESFPLTVTSAQKNPTAFYLCASSPSDRNLQETQYFGPGTRLLVL.

The chain couples TRBV7-9 to TRBJ2-7, with 10 bases aligning to TRBD1. This CDR3 has 14 amino acids. Germline CDR1 SEHNR, CDR2 FQNEAQ (reference sequence). V was clipped by 3 bases and J by 3 bases; unmatched bases: 2. Written as DNA, the CDR3 is TGTGCCAGCAGCTTCGGACAGGGGGTCTACGAGCAGTACTTC. Encoded protein: CASSFGQGVYEQYF.

The chain uses TRBV19 and TRBJ1-6; D is ambiguous. V lost 8 bases and J lost 13, with 18 bases in between. In germline, CDR1 is LNHDA, CDR2 SQIVND (reference sequence). There are 13 residues in the CDR3. CDR3 sequence (DNA): TGTGCCAGTCAGGCGGGCGAGATTTCGCCCCTCCACTTT. It codes for CASQAGEISPLHF.

The V call is TRBV7-3, the J call TRBJ1-2; 8 bases align to TRBD1. CDR1 SGHTA and CDR2 FQGTGA come from the germline V gene. The CDR3 extends over 14 amino acids. Trimming at V came to 5 bases and at J to 4 bases, leaving 6 bases not matched to a gene. CDR3 bases: TGTGCCAGCAGCCCACAGGGGGGCGGCTATGGCTACACCTTC. It yields the protein CASSPQGGGYGYTF.

J is TRBJ2-1 and V is TRBV6-5; D may correspond to TRBD1 or TRBD2 (7 bases each). CDR1 and CDR2 from the germline V gene are MNHEY and SVGAGI. CDR3 length: 14 residues. V was trimmed by 5 bases and J by 6 bases, leaving 14 bases between them. In nucleotides, the CDR3 is TGTGCCAGCAGTCGCAGGGGGGGATTCAATGAGCAGTTCTTC. Translated, it gives CASSRRGGFNEQFF.

This clone occurred once. This sequence joins TRBV5-8 and TRBJ1-2; D uncertain. The germline V and J ends were trimmed by 4 bases and 2 bases, with 12 bases remaining between them. The germline CDR1 and CDR2 sequences are SGHTS and YDEGEE. The CDR3 consists of 14 residues. The CDR3 DNA sequence: TGTGCCAGCAGCGCCCGTATGCTCAACTATGGCTACACCTTC. It yields the protein CASSARMLNYGYTF.

The chain joins TRBV4-3 to TRBJ2-1; 8 bases are shared with TRBD2. The germline V gene has CDR1 LGHNA and CDR2 YSLEER. The J segment lost 3 bases and the V segment lost 2 bases, leaving 9 bases of the junction unmatched. This CDR3 spans 17 amino acids. As DNA, the CDR3 is TGCGCCAGCAGCCAACTCCAAGGGACTAGAGACTACAATGAGCAGTTCTTC. Protein: CASSQLQGTRDYNEQFF.

The V and J genes are TRBV7-2 and TRBJ1-2; a possible D gene is TRBD1 (6 bases). Looked up from germline, CDR1 is SGHTA and CDR2 is FQGNSA. V dropped 4 bases and J dropped 8 bases, with 26 bases sitting between them. The CDR3 has 17 residues. Here the CDR3 reads CASSSGGSGQGLGGYTF. CDR3 coding DNA: TGTGCCAGCAGCTCCGGAGGGAGCGGGCAGGGGTTAGGGGGCTACACCTTC. Looking up the rest from reference TRBV7-2 and TRBJ1-2 gives the full variable domain: GAGVSQSPSNKVTEKGKDVELRCDPISGHTALYWYRQSLGQGLEFLIYFQGNSAPDKSGLPSDRFSAERTGGSVSTLTIQRTQQEDSAVYLCASSSGGSGQGLGGYTFGSGTRLTVV.

A few counts support this clone. V and J are TRBV10-2 and TRBJ1-2; 10 positions agree with TRBD1. The CDR3 length is 16 residues. Unmatched junction bases numbered 13, after V lost 6 bases and J lost 6 bases. Germline CDR1 and CDR2: WSHSY and SAAADI. This CDR3 reads CASRTGTGVGRDGYTF. CDR3 DNA: TGCGCCAGCAGAACCGGGACAGGGGTAGGCCGGGATGGCTACACCTTC.

V and J are TRBV6-5 and TRBJ2-5; possibly TRBD2 for D (6 bases). The V and J ends lost 4 bases and 6 bases respectively, with 15 bases between them. Per the germline V gene, CDR1 is MNHEY and CDR2 is SVGAGI. The CDR3 totals 14 residues. Here the CDR3 DNA reads TGTGCCAGCAGTTTGGGGCGCGGGGCCAAGACCCAGTACTTC. Amino acids: CASSLGRGAKTQYF.

This clone was observed once. The chain combines TRBV6-6 with TRBJ2-2; D unclear. The CDR3 has 14 amino acids. V lost 2 bases, J lost 2 bases, and 6 bases lay in between. Per the germline V gene, CDR1 is MNHNY and CDR2 is SVGAGI (reference sequence). CDR3 in amino acids: CASSYRHNTGELFF. Here the CDR3 DNA reads TGTGCCAGCAGTTACAGGCACAACACCGGGGAGCTGTTTTTT.

This clone was counted a few times. CDR3 residues: CASRGPTSYGYTF. CDR3 bases: TGTGCCAGTAGAGGGCCGACTTCCTATGGCTACACCTTC. This chain links TRBV19 with TRBJ1-2; D gene uncertain. Looked up from germline, CDR1 is LNHDA and CDR2 is SQIVND (reference sequence). V was shortened by 6 bases and J by 4 bases, with 12 bases between the two germline ends. The CDR3 contains 13 residues.

The chain recombines TRBV7-8 with TRBJ2-1, with a weak D call TRBD1 (5 bases). The CDR3 contains 20 residues. Trimming took 5 bases from V and 0 from J, leaving 26 bases between them. Looked up from germline, CDR1 is SGHVS and CDR2 is FQNEAQ. The CDR3 region is CASSLIPVTVYLNSYNEQFF. The DNA for the CDR3 is TGTGCCAGCAGCCTTATACCAGTGACAGTCTATTTAAACTCCTACAATGAGCAGTTCTTC.

The chain recombines TRBV23-1 with TRBJ1-1; unclear D gene. TRBV23-1 belongs to the ORF category, with a function that is uncertain. The CDR3 loop spans 14 amino acids. Trimming took 0 bases from V and 9 from J, leaving 14 bases between them. The CDR3: CASSQSGSTFQAFF. CDR3 coding DNA: TGCGCCAGCAGTCAATCGGGCTCCACGTTCCAAGCTTTCTTT.

The rearrangement joins TRBV7-2 to TRBJ1-2; D uncertain. The CDR3 spans 13 residues. Between the trimmed V and J ends, which lost 1 base and 4 bases, there was a span of 7 bases. Germline V CDR1 and CDR2: SGHTA, FQGNSA. The CDR3, as DNA: TGTGCCAGCAGCTTAGACGCCGTCTATGGCTACACCTTC. This gives the protein CASSLDAVYGYTF.

CDR3 in DNA: TGTGCCAGCTCAAAAGGGGGCAGGGCGAACACTGAAGCTTTCTTT. Translating gives CASSKGGRANTEAFF. The chain couples TRBV18 to TRBJ1-1; 7 nucleotides line up with TRBD1. The germline CDR1 and CDR2 sequences are KGHSH and LQKENI. The CDR3 runs 15 residues. V shed 5 bases, J shed 1 base, and the junction held 7 bases outside the gene matches.